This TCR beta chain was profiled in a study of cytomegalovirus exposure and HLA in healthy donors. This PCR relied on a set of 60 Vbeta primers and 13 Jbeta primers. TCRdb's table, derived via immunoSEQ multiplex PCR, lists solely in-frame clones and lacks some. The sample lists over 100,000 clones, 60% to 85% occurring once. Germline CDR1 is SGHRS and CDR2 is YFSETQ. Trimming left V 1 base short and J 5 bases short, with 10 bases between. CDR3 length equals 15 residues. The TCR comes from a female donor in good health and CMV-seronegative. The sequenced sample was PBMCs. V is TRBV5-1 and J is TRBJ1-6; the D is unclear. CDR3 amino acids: CASSLWQNNNSPLHF. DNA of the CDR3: TGCGCCAGCAGCTTGTGGCAGAATAATAATTCACCCCTCCACTTT.